This TCR beta chain comes out of a study of cytotoxic CD8 clonotypes in ibrutinib-treated CLL. The overall study: Response samples followed a median about 11 months of treatment, range 6 to 36. Points from the study as a whole: Clonality showed a rise at ibrutinib response that reversed toward baseline at progression. Among the clonotypes, public ones were uncommon and contracted or held stable on treatment.

Cryopreserved PBMCs supplied about 2 micrograms of genomic DNA for TCR beta libraries. This clone was counted between two and nine times. The antigen is not known. Some clones are missing from TCRdb's copy, which holds only in-frame ones; the method was immunoSEQ multiplex PCR. The sample lists some 130,000 clones, approximately 85% occurring once. This clonotype was sampled from a human donor with chronic lymphocytic leukemia. Sequenced here: PBMCs, sampled after 24 months of ibrutinib treatment.

The CDR3 reads CASRGQGIGGYTF. CDR3 in DNA: TGTGCCAGCAGGGGACAGGGAATAGGGGGCTACACCTTC. The rearrangement links TRBV2 to TRBJ1-2; 9 bases map to TRBD1. This CDR3 comprises 13 residues. CDR1 is SNHLY, CDR2 FYNNEI, per germline. V dropped 6 bases and J dropped 8; count of bases not matched to a gene: 7.